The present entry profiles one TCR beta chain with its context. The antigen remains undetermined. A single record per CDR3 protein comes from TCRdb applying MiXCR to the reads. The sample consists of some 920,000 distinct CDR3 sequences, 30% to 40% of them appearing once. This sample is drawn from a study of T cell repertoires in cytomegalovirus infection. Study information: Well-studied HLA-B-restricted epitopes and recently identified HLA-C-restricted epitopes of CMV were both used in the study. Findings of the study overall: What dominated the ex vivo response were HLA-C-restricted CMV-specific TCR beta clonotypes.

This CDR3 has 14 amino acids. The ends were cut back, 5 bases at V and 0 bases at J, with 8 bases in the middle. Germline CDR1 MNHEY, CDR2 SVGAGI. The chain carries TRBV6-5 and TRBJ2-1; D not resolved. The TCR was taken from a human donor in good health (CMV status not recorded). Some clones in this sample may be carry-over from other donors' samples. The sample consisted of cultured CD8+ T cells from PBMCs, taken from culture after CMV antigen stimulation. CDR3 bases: TGTGCCAGCAGTAACAGTTTCTCCTACAATGAGCAGTTCTTC. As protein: CASSNSFSYNEQFF.